This T cell receptor beta chain was sequenced in a study of human T cells and chemical hapten exposure. Study summary: On approximately 2 cm by approximately 2 cm of upper inner arm skin, sensitization was performed with 2% DPC. Broader study findings: PT1 expanded TCR numbers tracked positively with patch test score.

In the case of this clonotype: Its antigen is undetermined.

Each CDR3 protein gets one entry after TCRdb re-called the RACE reads with MiXCR. The sample has tens of thousands of distinct CDR3 sequences; about a tenth are singletons. Time point in this sample: patch test 1, 2 weeks after DPC sensitization. The treatment was: therapeutic diphenylcyclopropenone sensitization with weekly scalp DPC. People who gave samples had alopecia, were 18 to 70 years old, and were suitable for DPC. Germline CDR1 reads SGHTA; CDR2 reads FQGNSA. The CDR3 is made up of 16 amino acids. J was trimmed by 2 bases and V by 5 bases; bases with no gene match: 8. This TCR was sampled from a woman aged 45-65 years with alopecia areata. Some clones in this sample may be carry-over from other donors' samples. The rearrangement links TRBV7-2 to TRBJ2-3, with 9 positions matching TRBD1. The material was whole blood, obtained in connection with sensitization to the hapten diphenylcyclopropenone (DPC). The CDR3 region has the DNA TGTGCCAGCAGCACCGGGACAGGGAGAGTCACAGATACGCAGTATTTT. Its protein product is CASSTGTGRVTDTQYF.